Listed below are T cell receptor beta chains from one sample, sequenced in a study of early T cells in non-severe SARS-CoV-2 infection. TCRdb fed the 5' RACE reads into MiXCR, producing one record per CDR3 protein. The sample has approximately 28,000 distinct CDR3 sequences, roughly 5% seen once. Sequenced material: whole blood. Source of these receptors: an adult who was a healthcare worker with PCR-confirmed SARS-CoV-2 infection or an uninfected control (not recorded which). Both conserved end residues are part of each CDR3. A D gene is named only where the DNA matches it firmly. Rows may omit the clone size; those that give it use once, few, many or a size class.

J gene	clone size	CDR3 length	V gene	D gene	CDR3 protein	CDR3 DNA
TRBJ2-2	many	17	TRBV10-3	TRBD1	CAISESLGQMNTGELFF	TGTGCCATCAGTGAGTCCTTGGGACAGATGAACACCGGGGAGCTGTTTTTT
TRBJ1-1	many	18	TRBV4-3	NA	CASSGVKGRPSMNTEAFF	TGCGCCAGCAGCGGAGTAAAGGGACGGCCGTCCATGAACACTGAAGCTTTCTTT
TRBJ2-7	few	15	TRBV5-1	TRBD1	CATSFDREGPYEQYF	TGCGCCACTTCATTCGACAGGGAAGGACCCTACGAGCAGTACTTC
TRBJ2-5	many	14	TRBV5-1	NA	CASSLVGNQETQYF	TGCGCCAGCAGCTTGGTTGGGAACCAAGAGACCCAGTACTTC
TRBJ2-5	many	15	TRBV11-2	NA	CASSWGTGQKETQYF	TGTGCCAGCAGCTGGGGGACCGGACAGAAAGAGACCCAGTACTTC
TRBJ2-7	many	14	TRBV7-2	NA	CASSLARGSYEQYF	TGTGCCAGCAGCTTAGCGCGAGGTTCCTACGAGCAGTACTTC
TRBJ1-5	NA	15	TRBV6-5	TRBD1	CASRKRQGVNQPQHF	TGTGCCAGCAGAAAAAGACAGGGAGTTAATCAGCCCCAGCATTTT
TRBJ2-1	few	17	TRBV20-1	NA	CSARDILGGSNYNEQFF	TGCAGTGCTAGAGATATCTTGGGCGGGTCCAACTACAATGAGCAGTTCTTC
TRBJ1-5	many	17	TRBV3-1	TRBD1	CASSQTTGRASNQPQHF	TGTGCCAGCAGCCAAACGACAGGGCGCGCCAGCAATCAGCCCCAGCATTTT
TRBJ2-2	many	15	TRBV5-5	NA	CASSFGGGNTGELFF	TGTGCCAGCAGCTTTGGTGGGGGGAACACCGGGGAGCTGTTTTTT
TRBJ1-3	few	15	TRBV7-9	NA	CASSTKLYSGNTIYF	TGTGCCAGCAGCACCAAGCTGTACTCTGGAAACACCATATATTTT
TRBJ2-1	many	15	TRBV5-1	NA	CASSLDGGMRNEQFF	TGCGCCAGCAGCTTGGACGGGGGCATGAGGAATGAGCAGTTCTTC
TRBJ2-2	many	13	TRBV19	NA	CASSILATGELFF	TGTGCCAGTAGTATTCTAGCCACCGGGGAGCTGTTTTTT
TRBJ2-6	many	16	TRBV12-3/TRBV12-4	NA	CASSPPGSAGANVLTF	TGTGCCAGCAGTCCTCCGGGATCCGCTGGGGCCAACGTCCTGACTTTC
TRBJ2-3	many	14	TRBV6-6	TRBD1	CASRRTGATDTQYF	TGTGCCAGCAGAAGGACAGGGGCGACAGATACGCAGTATTTT
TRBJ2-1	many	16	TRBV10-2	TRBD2	CASSDRGGLAHDEQFF	TGCGCCAGCAGTGACCGGGGGGGACTAGCGCATGATGAGCAGTTCTTC
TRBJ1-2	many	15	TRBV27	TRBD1	CASSFHRGAPYGYTF	TGTGCCAGCAGTTTCCACAGGGGAGCCCCCTATGGCTACACCTTC
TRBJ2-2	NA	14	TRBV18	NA	CASSRQGYTGELFF	TGTGCCAGCTCACGCCAGGGGTACACCGGGGAGCTGTTTTTT
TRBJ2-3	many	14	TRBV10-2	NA	CATKGGLSTDTQYF	TGCGCCACCAAAGGGGGGCTCAGCACAGATACGCAGTATTTT
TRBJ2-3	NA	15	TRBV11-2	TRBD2	CASSARGGSPDTQYF	TGTGCCAGCAGCGCGCGGGGGGGCTCCCCAGATACGCAGTATTTT
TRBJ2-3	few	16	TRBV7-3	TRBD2	CASSSSGGRGTDTQYF	TGTGCCAGCAGCTCCAGCGGGGGTCGGGGCACAGATACGCAGTATTTT
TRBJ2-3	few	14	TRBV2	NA	CASRTGSFTDTQYF	TGTGCCAGCCGGACGGGATCATTCACAGATACGCAGTATTTT
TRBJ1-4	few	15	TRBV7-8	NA	CASSPLRGLGEKLFF	TGTGCCAGCAGCCCCCTCAGGGGTTTAGGTGAAAAACTGTTTTTT
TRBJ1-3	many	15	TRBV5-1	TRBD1	CASSPPRDRGNTIYF	TGCGCCAGCAGCCCCCCCCGGGACAGGGGAAACACCATATATTTT
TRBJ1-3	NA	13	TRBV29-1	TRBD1	CSVSGGDGNTIYF	TGCAGCGTCTCAGGGGGCGATGGAAACACCATATATTTT
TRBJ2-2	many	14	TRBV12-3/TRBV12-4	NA	CASRQDPDTGELFF	TGTGCCAGCAGGCAGGACCCGGACACCGGGGAGCTGTTTTTT
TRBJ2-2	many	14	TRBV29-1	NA	CSVRAFPNTGELFF	TGCAGCGTTCGGGCCTTTCCCAACACCGGGGAGCTGTTTTTT
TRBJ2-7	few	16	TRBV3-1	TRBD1	CASSPVGGQGDYEQYF	TGTGCCAGCAGCCCAGTCGGAGGACAGGGGGATTACGAGCAGTACTTC